Following are 14 T cell receptor beta chains from one sample sequenced in a study of blood T cell repertoires in COVID-19. Some clones are missing from TCRdb's copy, which holds only in-frame ones; the method was immunoSEQ multiplex PCR. The sample shows about 210,000 clones, approximately 80% of them seen only once. Sequenced material: PBMCs or T cells enriched from blood (not recorded which). These receptors were taken from a man younger than 45 with acute COVID-19.

The CDR3 is CAISEPGGQETQYF. CDR3 sequence (DNA): TGTGCCATCAGTGAGCCGGGGGGACAAGAGACCCAGTACTTC. The chain carries TRBV10-3 and TRBJ2-5; the match to TRBD2 covers 7 bases. Losses at the gene ends were 2 bases for V and 2 bases for J; bases not matched to a gene: 2. The CDR3 spans 14 residues. Germline CDR1 is ENHRY and CDR2 is SYGVKD.

The V and J genes are TRBV18 and TRBJ1-5, with D maybe TRBD1 (6 bases). V lost 4 bases and J lost 6, with 16 bases in between. The CDR3 consists of 15 residues. Looked up from germline, CDR1 is KGHSH and CDR2 is LQKENI. This CDR3 is CASSQLQGSAQPQHF. The CDR3 region has the DNA TGTGCCAGCTCACAACTACAGGGTTCCGCTCAGCCCCAGCATTTT.

The CDR3 DNA reads as TGTGCCAGCGGCCGGGACAGGGGCTCTGGAAACACCATATATTTT. It codes for CASGRDRGSGNTIYF. The V call is TRBV7-2, the J call TRBJ1-3; 10 bases agree with TRBD1. CDR3 length equals 15 residues. Germline CDR1 SGHTA, CDR2 FQGNSA. V dropped 8 bases and J dropped 0; count of bases not matched to a gene: 4.

J is TRBJ2-7 and V is TRBV11-2, with D maybe TRBD1 (6 bases). Germline CDR1 SGHAT, CDR2 FQNNGV. The ends were cut back, 1 base at V and 5 bases at J, with 18 bases in the middle. The CDR3 contains 16 residues. The CDR3: CASSLGKSPGAHEQYF. The CDR3 DNA reads as TGTGCCAGCAGCTTAGGAAAATCCCCAGGGGCCCACGAGCAGTACTTC.

The V gene is TRBV7-9, the J gene TRBJ2-3; possibly TRBD2 for D (6 bases). V dropped 5 bases and J dropped 2 bases, with 20 bases sitting between them. CDR1 is SEHNR, CDR2 FQNEAQ, per germline (reference sequence). CDR3 length: 17 residues. This CDR3 is CASSGSPRRGNTDTQYF. In DNA form, the CDR3 reads TGTGCCAGCAGCGGGTCCCCTCGGCGGGGTAACACAGATACGCAGTATTTT. The whole variable domain, filled in from reference TRBV7-9 and TRBJ2-3, reads DTGVSQNPRHKITKRGQNVTFRCDPISEHNRLYWYRQTLGQGPEFLTYFQNEAQLEKSRLLSDRFSAERPKGSFSTLEIQRTEQGDSAMYLCASSGSPRRGNTDTQYFGPGTRLTVL.

The V call is TRBV3-1 (or the pseudogene TRBV3-2), the J call TRBJ1-5; no definite D call. Trimming left V 5 bases short and J 9 bases short, with 11 bases between. The germline CDR1 and CDR2 sequences are LGHDT and YNNKEL (reference sequence). The CDR3 loop spans 12 amino acids. DNA for the CDR3: TGTGCCAGCAGCTCCCCCCTCGGGCCCCAGCATTTT. Translation gives CASSSPLGPQHF.

The gene calls are TRBV4-2 and TRBJ1-5; D possibly corresponds to TRBD1 (6 bases). Germline assignment: CDR1 LGHNA and CDR2 YNFKEQ. The CDR3 runs 21 residues. Between the trimmed V and J ends, which lost 4 bases and 2 bases, there was a span of 30 bases. The CDR3 coding sequence is TGTGCCAGCAGCCCCGATCACGCCATACAGGGTCCCGGAGGTGGCAATCAGCCCCAGCATTTT. Translating gives CASSPDHAIQGPGGGNQPQHF.

This clone was observed a handful of times. This chain links TRBV19 with TRBJ1-4; D uncertain. V lost 10 bases to trimming and J lost 6 bases, with 15 bases between them. Germline V gene lookup returns CDR1 LNHDA and CDR2 SQIVND (reference sequence). There are 13 residues in the CDR3. In DNA form, the CDR3 reads TGTGCCACCTTGGGAGGCTCATATGAAAAACTGTTTTTT. Translating it yields CATLGGSYEKLFF. Supplemented by reference TRBV19 and TRBJ1-4, the full variable domain reads DGGITQSPKYLFRKEGQNVTLSCEQNLNHDAMYWYRQDPGQGLRLIYYSQIVNDFQKGDIAEGYSVSREKKESFPLTVTSAQKNPTAFYLCATLGGSYEKLFFGSGTQLSVL.

The V gene is TRBV27, the J gene TRBJ1-2, with TRBD1 matching 7 bases. Germline V gene data show CDR1 as MNHEY and CDR2 as SMNVEV (reference sequence). V lost 5 bases to trimming and J lost 5 bases; unmatched junction nucleotides: 11. The CDR3 runs 15 residues. The CDR3, as DNA: TGTGCCAGCAGTCCACTTACGGGACAGAGTTATGGCTACACCTTC. Protein sequence: CASSPLTGQSYGYTF.

This chain connects TRBV9 to TRBJ2-7, with no clear D. CDR1 is SGDLS and CDR2 is YYNGEE in the germline V gene. V was clipped by 0 bases and J by 7 bases, with 14 bases between them. The CDR3 is 14 amino acids. The CDR3 region has the DNA TGTGCCAGCAGCGTAGGGGCAGGATCTGGGGAGCAGTACTTC. Its translation is CASSVGAGSGEQYF.

V is TRBV9 and J is TRBJ2-2; 8 nucleotides match TRBD1. Trimming removed 3 bases from V and 6 bases from J; junction bases left unmatched: 7. This CDR3 region has 15 residues. Germline lookup yields CDR1 SGDLS and CDR2 YYNGEE. This CDR3 is CASSAGQGFAGELFF. The CDR3 nucleotides are TGTGCCAGCAGCGCCGGACAGGGATTCGCCGGGGAGCTGTTTTTT.

Only a few counts were recorded for this clone. The CDR3 coding sequence is TGTGCCAGCTCACCCGGGACAGGGTCTGGAAACACCATATATTTT. It is translated as CASSPGTGSGNTIYF. V is TRBV18 and J is TRBJ1-3, with TRBD1 identical over 9 bases. Trimming cost V 3 bases and J 1 base; bases outside gene matches: 1. The CDR3 length is 15 residues. Per germline, CDR1 KGHSH and CDR2 LQKENI. The whole variable domain, remainder taken from reference TRBV18 and TRBJ1-3, is NAGVMQNPRHLVRRRGQEARLRCSPMKGHSHVYWYRQLPEEGLKFMVYLQKENIIDESGMPKERFSAEFPKEGPSILRIQQVVRGDSAAYFCASSPGTGSGNTIYFGEGSWLTVV.

The V and J genes are TRBV10-1 and TRBJ2-3; 9 nucleotides align to TRBD1. The germline gives CDR1 WNHNN, CDR2 SYGVQD (reference sequence). Trimming cost V 3 bases and J 7 bases; bases outside gene matches: 8. There are 15 residues in the CDR3. In nucleotides, the CDR3 is TGCGCCAGCAGTGATCCGACAGGGGGATTAAATACGCAGTATTTT. It encodes CASSDPTGGLNTQYF.

This chain links TRBV7-9 with TRBJ1-5, with a weak D call TRBD1 (5 bases). Germline V lookup: CDR1 SEHNR, CDR2 FQNEAQ (reference sequence). V dropped 5 bases and J dropped 1 base, with 18 bases sitting between them. This CDR3 is built from 17 residues. As DNA, the CDR3 is TGTGCCAGCAGCCCCGGGGGGTCTGGGGGGAGCAATCAGCCCCAGCATTTT. Its protein is CASSPGGSGGSNQPQHF.